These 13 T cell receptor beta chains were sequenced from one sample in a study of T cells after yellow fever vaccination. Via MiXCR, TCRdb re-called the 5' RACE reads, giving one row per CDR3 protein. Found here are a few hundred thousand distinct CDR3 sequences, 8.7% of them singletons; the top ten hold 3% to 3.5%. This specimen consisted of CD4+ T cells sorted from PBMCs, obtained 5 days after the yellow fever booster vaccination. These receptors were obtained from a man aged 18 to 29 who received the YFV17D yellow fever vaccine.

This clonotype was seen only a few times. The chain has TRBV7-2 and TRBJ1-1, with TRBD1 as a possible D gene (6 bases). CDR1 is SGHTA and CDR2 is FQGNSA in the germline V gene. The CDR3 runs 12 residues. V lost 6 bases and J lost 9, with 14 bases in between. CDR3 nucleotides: TGTGCCAGCAGTTTTGGGGACACCCAAGCTTTCTTT. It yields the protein CASSFGDTQAFF.

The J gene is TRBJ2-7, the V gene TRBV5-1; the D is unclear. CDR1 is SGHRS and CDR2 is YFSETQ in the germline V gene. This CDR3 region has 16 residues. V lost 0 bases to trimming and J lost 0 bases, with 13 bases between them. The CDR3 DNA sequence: TGCGCCAGCAGCTTGGGAACAGAAAAGCACTCCTACGAGCAGTACTTC. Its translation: CASSLGTEKHSYEQYF.

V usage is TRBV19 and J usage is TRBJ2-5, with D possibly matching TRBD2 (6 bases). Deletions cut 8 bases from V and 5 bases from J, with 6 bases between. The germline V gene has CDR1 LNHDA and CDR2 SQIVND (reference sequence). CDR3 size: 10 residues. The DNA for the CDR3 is TGTGCCAGTGGGAGGGAGACCCAGTACTTC. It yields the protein CASGRETQYF. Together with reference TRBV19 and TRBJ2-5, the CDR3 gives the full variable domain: DGGITQSPKYLFRKEGQNVTLSCEQNLNHDAMYWYRQDPGQGLRLIYYSQIVNDFQKGDIAEGYSVSREKKESFPLTVTSAQKNPTAFYLCASGRETQYFGPGTRLLVL.

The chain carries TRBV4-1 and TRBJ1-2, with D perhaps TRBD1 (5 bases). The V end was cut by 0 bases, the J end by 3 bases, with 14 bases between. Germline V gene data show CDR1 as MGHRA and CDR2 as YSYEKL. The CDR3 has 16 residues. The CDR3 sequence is CASSQDHGRQYYGYTF. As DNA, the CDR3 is TGCGCCAGCAGCCAAGATCACGGGCGACAGTACTATGGCTACACCTTC.

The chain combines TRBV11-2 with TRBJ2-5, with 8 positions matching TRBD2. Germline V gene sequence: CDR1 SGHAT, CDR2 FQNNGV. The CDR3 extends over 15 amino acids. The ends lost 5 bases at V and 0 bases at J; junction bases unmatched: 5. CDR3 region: CASSAGRGYQETQYF. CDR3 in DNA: TGTGCCAGCAGCGCCGGGAGGGGGTACCAAGAGACCCAGTACTTC.

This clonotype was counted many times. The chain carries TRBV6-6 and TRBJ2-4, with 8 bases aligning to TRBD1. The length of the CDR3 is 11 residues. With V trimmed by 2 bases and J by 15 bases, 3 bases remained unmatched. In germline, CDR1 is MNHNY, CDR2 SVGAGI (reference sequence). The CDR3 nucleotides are TGTGCCAGCAGTTACCGGACAGGGTGGTACTTC. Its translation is CASSYRTGWYF.

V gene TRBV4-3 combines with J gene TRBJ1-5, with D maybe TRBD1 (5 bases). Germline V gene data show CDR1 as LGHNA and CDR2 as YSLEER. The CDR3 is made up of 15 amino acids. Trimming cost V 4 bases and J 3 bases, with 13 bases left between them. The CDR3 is CASSPQGHPNQPQHF. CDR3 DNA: TGCGCCAGCAGCCCGCAGGGCCACCCCAATCAGCCCCAGCATTTT.

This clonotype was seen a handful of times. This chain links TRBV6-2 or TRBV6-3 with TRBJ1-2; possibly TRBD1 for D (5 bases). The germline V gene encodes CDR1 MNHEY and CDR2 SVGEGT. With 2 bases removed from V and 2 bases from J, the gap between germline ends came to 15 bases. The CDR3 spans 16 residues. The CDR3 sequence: CASSYELMGRNYGYTF. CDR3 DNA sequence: TGTGCCAGCAGTTACGAGCTTATGGGACGGAACTATGGCTACACCTTC.

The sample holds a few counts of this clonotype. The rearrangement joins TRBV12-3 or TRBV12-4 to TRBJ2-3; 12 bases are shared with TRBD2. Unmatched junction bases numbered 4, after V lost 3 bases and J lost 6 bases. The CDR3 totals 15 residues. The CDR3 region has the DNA TGTGCCAGCAGTTTCGTTCTAGCGGGAGGGGATACGCAGTATTTT. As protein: CASSFVLAGGDTQYF.

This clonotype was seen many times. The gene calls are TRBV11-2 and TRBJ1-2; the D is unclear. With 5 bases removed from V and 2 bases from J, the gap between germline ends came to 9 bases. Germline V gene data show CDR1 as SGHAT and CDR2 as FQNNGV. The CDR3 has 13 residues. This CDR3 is CASSPLENYGYTF. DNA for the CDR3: TGTGCCAGCAGCCCGTTAGAGAACTATGGCTACACCTTC.

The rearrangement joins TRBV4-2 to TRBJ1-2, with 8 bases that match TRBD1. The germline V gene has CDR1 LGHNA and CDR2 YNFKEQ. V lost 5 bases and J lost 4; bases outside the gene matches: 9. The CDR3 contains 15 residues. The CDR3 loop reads CASSELQGVAYGYTF. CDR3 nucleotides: TGTGCCAGCAGCGAGTTACAGGGGGTGGCCTATGGCTACACCTTC.

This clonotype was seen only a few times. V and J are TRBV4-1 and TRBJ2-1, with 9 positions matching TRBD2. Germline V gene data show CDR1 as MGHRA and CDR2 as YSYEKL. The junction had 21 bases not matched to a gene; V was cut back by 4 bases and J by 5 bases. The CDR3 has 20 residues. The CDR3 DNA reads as TGCGCCAGCAGCCCCCGGGGAGTTCGGGGCGGGGGGGCAGATGACAATGAGCAGTTCTTC. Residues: CASSPRGVRGGGADDNEQFF.

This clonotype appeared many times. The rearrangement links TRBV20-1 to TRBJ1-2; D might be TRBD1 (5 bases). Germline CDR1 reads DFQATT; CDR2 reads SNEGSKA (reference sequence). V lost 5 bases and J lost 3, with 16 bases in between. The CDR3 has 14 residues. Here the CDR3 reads CSAAGHRGHYGYTF. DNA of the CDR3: TGCAGTGCTGCTGGACATCGAGGGCACTATGGCTACACCTTC.